The 8 T cell receptor beta chains in this list originate from one sample, sequenced in a study of siplizumab effects on memory and regulatory T cells (dated by TCRdb to the late 2010s). Libraries were built with the immunoSEQ multiplex PCR assay. Drawn from immuneACCESS, this table holds only the in-frame rearrangements with V and J called that TCRdb kept. Clones are partly lost; checked studies trace under half to an unresolved V gene and leave the rest unexplained. Counted in this sample were around 100,000 clones; about 95% of them appeared once. The top ten constitute about 1.2% of the sample. The sequencing sample was made of non-Treg CD4+ T cells sorted from blood. The cell subset or site label corresponds to: FACS-sorted unstimulated CD4+ non-regulatory T cells. The source is a human donor in good health.

The genes are TRBV19 and TRBJ2-6; tentatively, D is TRBD1 or TRBD2 (5 bases each). Trimming pared 4 bases from V and 4 bases from J, leaving 14 bases between. Germline V CDR1 and CDR2: LNHDA, SQIVND (reference sequence). The CDR3 length is 16 residues. As DNA, the CDR3 is TGTGCCAGTAGTAACAACGGGGCCCTCGGGGCCAACGTCCTGACTTTC. It specifies CASSNNGALGANVLTF.

The rearrangement uses TRBV5-1 and TRBJ1-1, with 10 positions matching TRBD1. Germline V gives CDR1 SGHRS, CDR2 YFSETQ. This CDR3 has 13 residues. V gave up 7 bases and J gave up 1 base; unmatched junction bases: 1. The chain's CDR3 is CASGDRGNTEAFF. CDR3 in DNA: TGCGCCAGCGGGGACAGGGGGAACACTGAAGCTTTCTTT.

The chain is built from TRBV28 and TRBJ2-7; 12 nucleotides match TRBD1. Germline V gene lookup returns CDR1 MDHEN and CDR2 SYDVKM. V gave up 4 bases and J gave up 9 bases; unmatched junction bases: 7. The CDR3 length is 14 residues. The DNA for the CDR3 is TGTGCCAGCAGTTCCGGGACAGGGGGCCTCGGGCAGTACTTC. Translating gives CASSSGTGGLGQYF.

The chain combines TRBV6-1 with TRBJ2-2, with D maybe TRBD2 (7 bases). The CDR3 is 15 amino acids. V lost 6 bases and J lost 0, with 11 bases in between. CDR1 and CDR2 from the germline V gene are MNHNS and SASEGT. The chain's CDR3 is CASRGAGANTGELFF. In nucleotides, the CDR3 is TGTGCCAGCAGGGGGGCGGGAGCGAACACCGGGGAGCTGTTTTTT.

This chain joins TRBV5-4 and TRBJ1-1, with D hard to call. Germline V gene lookup returns CDR1 SGHNT and CDR2 YYREEE (reference sequence). Trimming took 0 bases from V and 0 from J, leaving 6 bases between them. CDR3 size: 14 residues. Here the CDR3 reads CASSLVGMNTEAFF. The CDR3 DNA sequence: TGTGCCAGCAGCTTGGTCGGCATGAACACTGAAGCTTTCTTT.

The chain recombines TRBV2 with TRBJ1-5; tentative D call: TRBD1 (6 bases). V was cut by 0 bases and J by 7 bases, with 16 bases left in between. CDR1 is SNHLY and CDR2 is FYNNEI in the germline V gene. The CDR3 is 16 amino acids. CDR3 nucleotide sequence: TGTGCCAGCAGTGAAGCTCTGGGGGGGCGAATACAGCCCCAGCATTTT. The encoded protein is CASSEALGGRIQPQHF.

This clone was seen only a few times. The chain carries TRBV10-2 and TRBJ1-2; unclear D gene. Trimming removed 0 bases at V and 8 bases at J, with 10 bases between. The CDR3 is 13 residues long. Per germline, CDR1 WSHSY and CDR2 SAAADI. The CDR3 region is CASSESTRSGYTF. The CDR3 bases are TGCGCCAGCAGTGAGTCGACTCGTTCAGGCTACACCTTC.

The V call is TRBV6-5, the J call TRBJ2-5, with 9 bases matching TRBD2. The CDR3 consists of 16 residues. V lost 2 bases, J lost 3 bases, and 7 bases stayed unmatched. CDR1 MNHEY and CDR2 SVGAGI come from the germline V gene. As DNA, the CDR3 is TGTGCCAGCAGTTACAGGGGCGGGAGGGCCAAAGAGACCCAGTACTTC. This codes for CASSYRGGRAKETQYF.